Shown below are 14 T cell receptor beta chains from a single sample sequenced in a study of blood T cell repertoires in COVID-19. Profiled with immunoSEQ multiplex PCR; TCRdb holds only in-frame clones, not every one. The table records 150,000 to 200,000 clones, 79% of them present only once. Sample: PBMCs or T cells enriched from blood (not recorded which). These receptors all come from a woman in her 70s in a cohort exposed to, infected with or recovered from COVID-19 (not recorded which).

The V call is TRBV2, the J call TRBJ1-5, with no clear D. V lost 5 bases and J 4 bases, leaving 21 bases between the germline ends. CDR1 is SNHLY, CDR2 FYNNEI, per germline. The CDR3 contains 17 residues. The CDR3 region has the DNA TGTGCCAGCAGTCCCCTCTCGGGTCTTTCCCTTAATCAGCCCCAGCATTTT. Encoded protein: CASSPLSGLSLNQPQHF.

This sequence joins TRBV11-2 and TRBJ1-2; no clear D gene. Germline CDR1 SGHAT, CDR2 FQNNGV. This CDR3 contains 13 residues. V was trimmed by 3 bases and J by 2 bases, leaving 7 bases between them. The CDR3 nucleotides read TGTGCCAGCAGCTTGGGCAAGAACTATGGCTACACCTTC. Its protein product is CASSLGKNYGYTF.

The chain combines TRBV28 with TRBJ1-2; 9 nucleotides agree with TRBD1. V trimming: 6 bases; J trimming: 2 bases; junction bases outside the gene matches: 4. CDR1 is MDHEN and CDR2 is SYDVKM in the germline V gene. The CDR3 loop spans 14 amino acids. As DNA, the CDR3 is TGTGCCAGCAGCGGGACAGGGAGGAACTATGGCTACACCTTC. Encoded protein: CASSGTGRNYGYTF.

This chain uses TRBV7-2 with TRBJ2-3, with TRBD2 matching 7 bases. After removal of 3 bases from V and 1 base from J, the junction contained 7 bases not matched to a gene. The germline V gene has CDR1 SGHTA and CDR2 FQGNSA. The CDR3 loop spans 16 amino acids. The CDR3 DNA reads as TGTGCCAGCAGCTTGGGGGGGATAGGGGGCACAGATACGCAGTATTTT. This gives the protein CASSLGGIGGTDTQYF.

This clone was picked up a small number of times. The chain combines TRBV5-1 with TRBJ2-1; 7 nucleotides agree with TRBD2. There are 16 residues in the CDR3. V shed 0 bases, J shed 6 bases, and the junction held 9 bases outside the gene matches. Germline V gene sequence: CDR1 SGHRS, CDR2 YFSETQ. CDR3 loop: CASSLGTAAGVNEQFF. The DNA of the CDR3 is TGCGCCAGCAGCTTGGGAACTGCGGCGGGAGTCAATGAGCAGTTCTTC.

The rearrangement uses TRBV18 and TRBJ2-1, with TRBD2 as a possible D gene (5 bases). Trimming removed 4 bases at V and 8 bases at J, with 9 bases between. Germline CDR1 reads KGHSH; CDR2 reads LQKENI. This CDR3 is built from 12 residues. The CDR3 reads CASSRGSDEQFF. The DNA of the CDR3 is TGTGCCAGCTCACGAGGGTCTGATGAGCAGTTCTTC.

The chain combines TRBV5-5 with TRBJ1-2, with D maybe TRBD1 (6 bases). The CDR3 covers 14 residues. Germline CDR1 and CDR2: SGHKS and YYEKEE (reference sequence). With 6 bases removed from V and 1 base from J, the gap between germline ends came to 13 bases. As DNA, the CDR3 is TGTGCCAGCACCCTGGACAGTAATAACTATGGCTACACCTTC. This codes for CASTLDSNNYGYTF. The variable domain in full, with the rest retrieved from reference TRBV5-5 and TRBJ1-2, is DAGVTQSPTHLIKTRGQQVTLRCSPISGHKSVSWYQQVLGQGPQFIFQYYEKEERGRGNFPDRFSARQFPNYSSELNVNALLLGDSALYLCASTLDSNNYGYTFGSGTRLTVV.

The V gene is TRBV28, the J gene TRBJ2-1, with a weak D call TRBD1 (6 bases). The V end lost 5 bases, the J end lost 4 bases, and 9 bases lay between the germline ends. CDR3 size: 13 residues. Per the germline V gene, CDR1 is MDHEN and CDR2 is SYDVKM. CDR3 sequence (DNA): TGTGCCAGCAGTATGGACAGTTACAATGAGCAGTTCTTC. Its protein is CASSMDSYNEQFF.

This clone was recorded only once. This chain uses TRBV5-1 with TRBJ2-7; TRBD1 might be the D (6 bases). The CDR3 runs to 14 residues. Germline V gene lookup returns CDR1 SGHRS and CDR2 YFSETQ. Trimming took 2 bases from V and 5 from J, leaving 14 bases between them. The CDR3 DNA reads as TGCGCCAGCAGCTTCTCGGGTCACAGGGACGAGCAGTACTTC. Its translation: CASSFSGHRDEQYF.

This clone was found a few times. V gene TRBV19 combines with J gene TRBJ1-5; 8 bases agree with TRBD1. Germline values: CDR1 LNHDA, CDR2 SQIVND (reference sequence). The CDR3 runs 12 residues. V lost 5 bases and J lost 16; bases outside the gene matches: 10. This chain's CDR3 is CASSVDRVRYHF. The CDR3 nucleotides are TGTGCCAGTAGTGTGGACAGGGTGCGTTATCATTTT.

V gene TRBV18 combines with J gene TRBJ1-1; a weak D match, TRBD1 (5 bases). The V gene lost 0 bases and the J gene lost 5 bases, with 13 bases spanning the gap. Per the germline V gene, CDR1 is KGHSH and CDR2 is LQKENI. This CDR3 comprises 15 residues. This CDR3 is CASSPPGGAFTEAFF. The CDR3 nucleotides are TGTGCCAGCTCACCACCGGGAGGGGCATTTACTGAAGCTTTCTTT.

The J gene is TRBJ2-1, the V gene TRBV27; 14 bases fit TRBD2. The V segment lost 2 bases and the J segment 4 bases; nucleotides outside the gene matches: 7. Germline V gene lookup returns CDR1 MNHEY and CDR2 SMNVEV (reference sequence). The CDR3 is 18 residues long. The CDR3 protein is CASSLRLAGGWGYNEQFF. The CDR3 DNA reads TGTGCCAGCAGTTTAAGACTAGCGGGAGGGTGGGGGTACAATGAGCAGTTCTTC.

This clone showed up just once. The V gene is TRBV10-3, the J gene TRBJ1-1; no clear D. Trimming left V 6 bases short and J 3 bases short, with 14 bases between. Germline assignment: CDR1 ENHRY and CDR2 SYGVKD. The CDR3 consists of 14 residues. The CDR3 DNA is TGTGCCATCAGCCAGTCGGTCGGGGACACTGAAGCTTTCTTT. Amino acid sequence: CAISQSVGDTEAFF.

The chain is built from TRBV3-1 (or the pseudogene TRBV3-2) and TRBJ1-2; perhaps TRBD1 as D (5 bases). Germline CDR1 LGHDT, CDR2 YNNKEL (reference sequence). Trimming removed 3 bases from V and 8 bases from J, with 22 bases in between. The CDR3 length is 16 residues. CDR3 bases: TGTGCCAGCAGCCAGCAAGGGGCGCTAACTATGAGCGGCTACACCTTC. Translating gives CASSQQGALTMSGYTF.